A single sample is the source of the 31 T cell receptor beta chains below, sequenced in a study of cytomegalovirus exposure and HLA in healthy donors. PCR was performed using 60 Vbeta and 13 Jbeta primers. Only in-frame clones appear in the TCRdb table, and some are missing; sequencing was by immunoSEQ multiplex PCR. This sample carries around 160,000 clones, approximately 80% of them seen once, and the ten largest clones take over 1.5%. The sequencing input was PBMCs. These receptors were taken from a young woman in good health and CMV-seronegative.

The sample holds a few counts of this clone. The chain links TRBV11-1 to TRBJ2-5, with 7 nucleotides matching TRBD2. The CDR3 extends over 15 amino acids. V shed 1 base, J shed 4 bases, and the junction held 6 bases outside the gene matches. Germline CDR1 and CDR2: SGHAT and FQDESV (reference sequence). The CDR3 region is CASSLVGGTIETQYF. The CDR3 DNA is TGTGCCAGCAGCTTAGTCGGGGGGACGATAGAGACCCAGTACTTC.

As concerns this clone: At one of its ends the junction is not consistent with the germline gene, which may arise from a read error. The chain recombines TRBV7-9 with TRBJ1-2; D possibly corresponds to TRBD1 (5 bases). The CDR3 contains 14 residues. The V gene's germline CDR1 is SEHNR and CDR2 FQNEAQ (reference sequence). CDR3 in DNA: TGTTCCAGCAGCCTTTCGACAGCTAACTATGGCTACACCTTC. This translates into CSSSLSTANYGYTF. The whole variable domain, remainder taken from reference TRBV7-9 and TRBJ1-2, is DTGVSQNPRHKITKRGQNVTFRCDPISEHNRLYWYRQTLGQGPEFLTYFQNEAQLEKSRLLSDRFSAERPKGSFSTLEIQRTEQGDSAMYLCSSSLSTANYGYTFGSGTRLTVV.

This clone was observed once. This sequence joins TRBV5-1 and TRBJ2-5; 9 bases align to TRBD2. Trimming at V came to 0 bases and at J to 1 base, leaving 4 bases not matched to a gene. This CDR3 spans 16 amino acids. Germline values: CDR1 SGHRS, CDR2 YFSETQ. The CDR3 region is CASSLGPRGGQETQYF. In DNA form, the CDR3 reads TGCGCCAGCAGCTTGGGGCCGCGGGGGGGCCAAGAGACCCAGTACTTC.

The chain is built from TRBV20-1 and TRBJ1-2; unclear D gene. Between the trimmed V and J ends, which lost 4 bases and 7 bases, there was a span of 10 bases. Germline CDR1 is DFQATT and CDR2 is SNEGSKA (reference sequence). The CDR3 sequence is 11 residues long. The CDR3 bases are TGCAGTGCTACCCGCAGAAGTGGCTACACCTTC. Translation: CSATRRSGYTF.

The chain has TRBV5-6 and TRBJ1-6; TRBD1 aligns across 7 bases. Germline loops: CDR1 SGHDT, CDR2 YYEEEE. V shed 0 bases and J 6 bases; nucleotides not matched to a gene: 9. The CDR3 is 17 residues long. The DNA for the CDR3 is TGTGCCAGCAGCTTGGTAGGGGGCGACTTTCCTAATTCACCCCTCCACTTT. It specifies CASSLVGGDFPNSPLHF.

The gene calls are TRBV5-6 and TRBJ2-3; 9 bases fit TRBD2. V shed 0 bases and J 2 bases; nucleotides not matched to a gene: 4. The CDR3 length is 16 residues. Germline V gene data show CDR1 as SGHDT and CDR2 as YYEEEE. CDR3 in DNA: TGTGCCAGCAGCTTGGCCCTAGCGGGGTTCACAGATACGCAGTATTTT. This sequence encodes CASSLALAGFTDTQYF.

The chain combines TRBV5-6 with TRBJ1-2, with D possibly matching TRBD1 (6 bases). The CDR3 is 15 amino acids. CDR1 is SGHDT and CDR2 is YYEEEE in the germline V gene. The V end was cut by 4 bases, the J end by 4 bases, with 17 bases between. The CDR3 region is CASSPVDSQFYGYTF. Here the CDR3 DNA reads TGTGCCAGCAGCCCGGTGGACAGCCAGTTCTATGGCTACACCTTC.

This clone has only one observation. The rearrangement joins TRBV5-1 to TRBJ2-3, with TRBD1 matching 7 bases. The V segment lost 0 bases and the J segment 8 bases; nucleotides outside the gene matches: 6. Germline values: CDR1 SGHRS, CDR2 YFSETQ. The CDR3 consists of 14 residues. CDR3 nucleotide sequence: TGCGCCAGCAGCTTGGAGAGGGGGCGAGGTACGCAGTATTTT. Translated, it gives CASSLERGRGTQYF.

This chain links TRBV29-1 with TRBJ1-2, with D possibly matching TRBD1 (6 bases). The length of the CDR3 is 14 residues. V lost 4 bases and J lost 0, with 12 bases in between. The germline V gene encodes CDR1 SQVTM and CDR2 ANQGSEA. The CDR3 nucleotides are TGCAGCGTTGGAACAGGGTGGTCTAACTATGGCTACACCTTC. Its translation: CSVGTGWSNYGYTF.

V is TRBV5-1 and J is TRBJ1-1; 10 positions agree with TRBD1. Looked up from germline, CDR1 is SGHRS and CDR2 is YFSETQ. J was trimmed by 5 bases and V by 4 bases; bases with no gene match: 5. CDR3 length: 14 residues. CDR3 amino acids: CASSLGQGWTEAFF. The CDR3 nucleotides are TGCGCCAGCAGCCTGGGACAGGGGTGGACTGAAGCTTTCTTT.

Points on this clone: At one end, the junction sequence differs from germline, possibly due to a read error. The J gene is TRBJ1-5, the V gene TRBV7-9; D is possibly TRBD1 (5 bases). Germline values: CDR1 SEHNR, CDR2 FQNEAQ (reference sequence). The CDR3 consists of 17 residues. CDR3 sequence reads: CSSSLGVGRVDDQPQHF. DNA of the CDR3: TGTTCCAGCAGCTTAGGGGTGGGCAGGGTGGATGATCAGCCCCAGCATTTT.

The gene calls are TRBV27 and TRBJ2-1; D is perhaps TRBD2 (6 bases). The CDR3 is 15 amino acids. CDR1 is MNHEY, CDR2 SMNVEV, per germline (reference sequence). Trimming left V 3 bases short and J 5 bases short, with 14 bases between. The CDR3 loop is CASSFSRRGNNEQFF. CDR3 in DNA: TGTGCCAGCAGTTTCTCCCGGCGGGGAAACAATGAGCAGTTCTTC.

V is TRBV28 and J is TRBJ1-1, with D unresolved. Per the germline V gene, CDR1 is MDHEN and CDR2 is SYDVKM. This CDR3 contains 13 residues. Between the trimmed V and J ends, which lost 6 bases and 1 base, there was a span of 9 bases. The CDR3 loop reads CASSSTANTEAFF. In DNA form, the CDR3 reads TGTGCCAGCAGCTCCACAGCGAACACTGAAGCTTTCTTT.

The chain is built from TRBV7-8 and TRBJ1-1; D unclear. CDR1 and CDR2 from the germline V gene are SGHVS and FQNEAQ. The CDR3 runs to 13 residues. Trimming removed 3 bases from V and 5 bases from J, with 10 bases in between. This CDR3 reads CASSFAPRTEAFF. Written as DNA, the CDR3 is TGTGCCAGCAGCTTTGCTCCGCGGACTGAAGCTTTCTTT.

The V gene is TRBV30, the J gene TRBJ2-7; D might be TRBD1 (5 bases). The V and J ends lost 0 bases and 2 bases respectively, with 8 bases between them. Germline V gene data show CDR1 as GTSNPN and CDR2 as SVGIG (reference sequence). The CDR3 has 13 amino acids. The CDR3 DNA sequence: TGTGCCTGGAGTGTGGCAGGGACCTACGAGCAGTACTTC. Its protein product is CAWSVAGTYEQYF.

This clone has a handful of counts. The chain recombines TRBV5-1 with TRBJ1-2; the match to TRBD1 covers 7 bases. V shed 4 bases and J 6 bases; nucleotides not matched to a gene: 12. Per germline, CDR1 SGHRS and CDR2 YFSETQ. This CDR3 has 15 amino acids. CDR3 DNA: TGCGCCAGCAGCCTGGCCGGCAGGGGGAGTGATGGCTACACCTTC. Amino acids: CASSLAGRGSDGYTF.

The CDR3 loop reads CASRQGVGNTIYF. For the CDR3, the DNA is TGTGCCAGCAGACAGGGGGTCGGAAACACCATATATTTT. This chain uses TRBV28 with TRBJ1-3; 8 bases fit TRBD1. Per germline, CDR1 MDHEN and CDR2 SYDVKM. This CDR3 is 13 amino acids long. With 6 bases clipped from V and 4 bases from J, the junction kept 2 bases outside the gene matches.

The table lists this clone with a count of one. This chain uses TRBV29-1 with TRBJ2-3; 9 bases agree with TRBD1. Germline CDR1 is SQVTM and CDR2 is ANQGSEA. Losses at the gene ends were 6 bases for V and 0 bases for J; bases not matched to a gene: 4. The CDR3 length is 14 residues. The CDR3 loop reads CSVAGTGSTDTQYF. In nucleotides, the CDR3 is TGCAGCGTGGCAGGGACAGGGAGCACAGATACGCAGTATTTT.

The chain recombines TRBV6-1 with TRBJ1-1, with D hard to call. The CDR3 loop spans 13 amino acids. The germline V gene has CDR1 MNHNS and CDR2 SASEGT. The V gene lost 5 bases and the J gene lost 7 bases, with 14 bases spanning the gap. The CDR3 region is CASSKGWPFEAFF. The CDR3 DNA reads as TGTGCCAGCAGTAAAGGTTGGCCGTTTGAAGCTTTCTTT.

The chain couples TRBV27 to TRBJ2-1; no reliable D call. The germline V and J ends were trimmed by 3 bases and 0 bases, with 3 bases remaining between them. This CDR3 spans 13 amino acids. CDR1 is MNHEY, CDR2 SMNVEV, per germline (reference sequence). CDR3 in DNA: TGTGCCAGCAGTTTTAACTCCTACAATGAGCAGTTCTTC. Translating gives CASSFNSYNEQFF.

V usage is TRBV2 and J usage is TRBJ1-1; 9 bases agree with TRBD1. V was clipped by 10 bases and J by 1 base; unmatched bases: 13. The CDR3 is 16 residues long. Per the germline V gene, CDR1 is SNHLY and CDR2 is FYNNEI. CDR3 bases: TGTGCCAACACAAATGGAAGGACAGGGGCGAACACTGAAGCTTTCTTT. Translating gives CANTNGRTGANTEAFF.

This chain joins TRBV5-1 and TRBJ1-2; no reliable D call. CDR1 SGHRS and CDR2 YFSETQ come from the germline V gene. The CDR3 covers 15 residues. The V gene lost 4 bases and the J gene lost 3 bases, with 16 bases spanning the gap. The CDR3 region has the DNA TGCGCCAGCAGCAACCAAGTTCGGACTGACTATGGCTACACCTTC. Translated: CASSNQVRTDYGYTF.

J is TRBJ1-2 and V is TRBV5-1; the D is unclear. The CDR3 contains 13 residues. Trimming removed 0 bases from V and 3 bases from J, with 6 bases in between. Germline assignment: CDR1 SGHRS and CDR2 YFSETQ. CDR3 protein: CASSLAPDYGYTF. The CDR3 DNA sequence: TGCGCCAGCAGCTTGGCCCCTGACTATGGCTACACCTTC.

The chain couples TRBV6-5 to TRBJ1-2; TRBD1 agrees at 9 bases. This CDR3 has 13 residues. CDR1 and CDR2 from the germline V gene are MNHEY and SVGAGI. V gave up 5 bases and J gave up 4 bases; unmatched junction bases: 2. In nucleotides, the CDR3 is TGTGCCAGCAGTCCGACAGGGGGCTATGGCTACACCTTC. Encoded protein: CASSPTGGYGYTF.

The genes are TRBV7-2 and TRBJ2-1, with D unclear. V lost 5 bases, J lost 10 bases, and 15 bases lay in between. The CDR3 extends over 13 amino acids. CDR1 is SGHTA and CDR2 is FQGNSA in the germline V gene. CDR3 sequence reads: CASSPPFLREQFF. Here the CDR3 DNA reads TGTGCCAGCAGCCCCCCCTTCCTCCGGGAGCAGTTCTTC.

This clone appeared a few times. CDR3 region: CASSLNGQGVNGYTF. The CDR3 DNA reads TGTGCCAGCAGCTTAAACGGGCAGGGGGTAAATGGCTACACCTTC. The gene calls are TRBV7-9 and TRBJ1-2; TRBD1 matches 7 bases. Looked up from germline, CDR1 is SEHNR and CDR2 is FQNEAQ (reference sequence). V was clipped by 2 bases and J by 6 bases; unmatched bases: 9. The CDR3 extends over 15 amino acids.

The CDR3: CASRPGTGWMENTIYF. The CDR3 nucleotides are TGTGCCAGCAGACCCGGGACAGGGTGGATGGAAAACACCATATATTTT. The V call is TRBV6-6, the J call TRBJ1-3, with 9 bases fitting TRBD1. Unmatched junction bases numbered 12, after V lost 6 bases and J lost 6 bases. Germline V lookup: CDR1 MNHNY, CDR2 SVGAGI (reference sequence). The CDR3 is 16 residues long.

The chain employs TRBV7-2 and TRBJ1-2; D call uncertain. CDR1 SGHTA and CDR2 FQGNSA come from the germline V gene. This CDR3 comprises 13 residues. Trimming left V 4 bases short and J 8 bases short, with 14 bases between. CDR3: CASSSNYGRGYTF. The CDR3 nucleotides are TGTGCCAGCAGCTCCAATTACGGTCGGGGCTACACCTTC.

The CDR3: CASSQGGTGERTRATQYF. The DNA of the CDR3 is TGCGCCAGCAGCCAAGGGGGGACAGGGGAAAGAACAAGAGCGACCCAGTACTTC. V usage is TRBV4-1 and J usage is TRBJ2-5; 10 nucleotides line up with TRBD1. With 1 base clipped from V and 7 bases from J, the junction kept 15 bases outside the gene matches. The CDR3 runs to 18 residues. Germline V gene data show CDR1 as MGHRA and CDR2 as YSYEKL.

The chain recombines TRBV6-6 with TRBJ2-2; 9 bases are shared with TRBD1. V trimming: 6 bases; J trimming: 6 bases; junction bases outside the gene matches: 8. The CDR3 is 15 residues long. Germline CDR1 and CDR2: MNHNY and SVGAGI (reference sequence). Here the CDR3 reads CASRARQGDAGELFF. The CDR3 bases are TGTGCCAGCAGGGCCCGACAGGGGGATGCCGGGGAGCTGTTTTTT.

The V and J genes are TRBV29-1 and TRBJ1-1; the match to TRBD1 covers 8 bases. V lost 4 bases and J lost 1; bases outside the gene matches: 2. The CDR3 runs 13 residues. Germline V gene sequence: CDR1 SQVTM, CDR2 ANQGSEA. CDR3 sequence reads: CSVVGTGNTEAFF. Here the CDR3 DNA reads TGCAGCGTTGTTGGGACAGGGAACACTGAAGCTTTCTTT.